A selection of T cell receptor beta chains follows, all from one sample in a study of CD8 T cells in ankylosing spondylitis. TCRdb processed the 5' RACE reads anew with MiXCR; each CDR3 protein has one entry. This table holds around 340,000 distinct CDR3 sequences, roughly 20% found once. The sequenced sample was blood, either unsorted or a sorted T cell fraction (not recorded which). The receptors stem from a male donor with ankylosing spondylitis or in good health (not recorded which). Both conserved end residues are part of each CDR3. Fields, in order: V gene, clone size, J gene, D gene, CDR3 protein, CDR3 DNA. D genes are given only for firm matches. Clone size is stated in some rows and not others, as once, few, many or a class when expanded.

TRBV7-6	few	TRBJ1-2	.	CASSGASYGYTF	TGTGCCAGCAGCGGAGCCTCCTATGGCTACACCTTC
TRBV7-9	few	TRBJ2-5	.	CASSLAARRETQYF	TGTGCCAGCAGCTTAGCGGCTAGACGGGAGACCCAGTACTTC
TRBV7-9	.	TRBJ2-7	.	CASSLFSGGLYEQYF	TGTGCCAGCAGCTTGTTTTCTGGGGGGCTCTACGAGCAGTACTTC
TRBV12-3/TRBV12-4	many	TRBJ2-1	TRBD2	CASTADSGLTYNEQFF	TGTGCCAGCACCGCAGATTCGGGACTAACATACAATGAGCAGTTCTTC
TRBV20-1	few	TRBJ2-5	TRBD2	CSARDVGTSGFEGETQYF	TGCAGTGCTAGAGATGTGGGGACTAGCGGTTTTGAAGGAGAGACCCAGTACTTC
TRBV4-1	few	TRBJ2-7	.	CASSLQGQYEQYF	TGCGCCAGCAGCCTACAAGGACAGTACGAGCAGTACTTC
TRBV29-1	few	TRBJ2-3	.	CSVEEQSTDTQYF	TGCAGCGTTGAAGAGCAGAGCACAGATACGCAGTATTTT
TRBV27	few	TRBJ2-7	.	CASSLGVTYEQYF	TGTGCCAGCAGTTTAGGGGTTACGTACGAGCAGTACTTC
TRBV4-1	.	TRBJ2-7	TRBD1	CASSPWTGACEQYF	TGCGCCAGCAGCCCTTGGACAGGCGCCTGCGAGCAGTACTTC
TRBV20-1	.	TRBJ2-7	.	CSAPRDTYEQYF	TGCAGTGCTCCCCGGGACACCTACGAGCAGTACTTC